The 13 T cell receptor beta chains listed next were all sequenced from one sample in a study of shared clonotypes between healthy human individuals. The naive CD8 population came from CD45RO-negative cells selected for CCR7, without terminally differentiated effector memory CD45RA+ cells. Generated by immunoSEQ multiplex PCR, the TCRdb table keeps only in-frame clones and is missing some. The repertoire includes millions of clones, around 93% of them detected once, and about 1.8% sits in the top ten. The sequencing sample was made of naive CD8+ T cells from PBMCs. All receptors come from a man younger than 35 in good health. Some clones in this sample may be carry-over from other donors' samples.

The V gene is TRBV9, the J gene TRBJ2-3; possibly TRBD2 for D (6 bases). CDR1 is SGDLS and CDR2 is YYNGEE in the germline V gene. The V end was cut by 4 bases, the J end by 4 bases, with 25 bases between. The CDR3 is 18 amino acids. The DNA for the CDR3 is TGTGCCAGCAGCCACCCCAGGTCCATCGGGGGTCGGGCAGATACGCAGTATTTT. Encoded protein: CASSHPRSIGGRADTQYF.

The chain is built from TRBV11-2 and TRBJ2-5; TRBD2 is a possible D gene (5 bases). This CDR3 is 16 amino acids long. Per germline, CDR1 SGHAT and CDR2 FQNNGV. V lost 5 bases, J lost 2 bases, and 18 bases lay in between. CDR3 in DNA: TGTGCCAGCAGCCCCCCTCGGGGAGCGCGACAAGAGACCCAGTACTTC. This sequence encodes CASSPPRGARQETQYF.

The J gene is TRBJ1-5, the V gene TRBV25-1, with D unresolved. V was clipped by 6 bases and J by 5 bases, with 14 bases between them. Germline assignment: CDR1 MGHDK and CDR2 SYGVNS. This CDR3 region has 14 residues. The CDR3 nucleotides are TGTGCCAGCAGCCCCTGGGGTCTCGATCAGCCCCAGCATTTT. Protein product: CASSPWGLDQPQHF. Using reference TRBV25-1 and TRBJ1-5 for the parts outside the CDR3, the full variable domain is EADIYQTPRYLVIGTGKKITLECSQTMGHDKMYWYQQDPGMELHLIHYSYGVNSTEKGDLSSESTVSRIRTEHFPLTLESARPSHTSQYLCASSPWGLDQPQHFGDGTRLSIL.

The V and J genes are TRBV25-1 and TRBJ2-5, with D unresolved. The CDR3 is 14 amino acids. From germline, CDR1 is MGHDK and CDR2 SYGVNS. V was clipped by 1 base and J by 2 bases, with 8 bases between them. The CDR3 nucleotides read TGTGCCAGCAGTGAATTGGGCGAACAAGAGACCCAGTACTTC. It translates to CASSELGEQETQYF.

This chain links TRBV6-1 with TRBJ1-1; the D is unclear. Germline loops: CDR1 MNHNS, CDR2 SASEGT. The CDR3 contains 16 residues. The V and J ends lost 6 bases and 1 base respectively, with 18 bases between them. The CDR3, as DNA: TGTGCCAGCAGCGAACTTAGGGCTTCAACGAACACTGAAGCTTTCTTT. It specifies CASSELRASTNTEAFF.

This clone was seen a single time. The chain joins TRBV29-1 to TRBJ2-5; D is unclear. The J call may not be correct, given that the DNA end is closer to TRBJ2-7. The germline V gene has CDR1 SQVTM and CDR2 ANQGSEA. The length of the CDR3 is 15 residues. CDR3 DNA: TGCAGCGTTGATGGGTTGAACCCGCGGCCCTACGAGCAGTACTTC. Its translation is CSVDGLNPRPYEQYF.

The CDR3, as DNA: TGTGCCAGCAGTGAAAGGGGGGGACAGGGGGCAACCTACGAGCAGTACTTC. This encodes CASSERGGQGATYEQYF. V usage is TRBV6-1 and J usage is TRBJ2-7, with 12 bases lining up with TRBD1. The germline V gene encodes CDR1 MNHNS and CDR2 SASEGT. V shed 2 bases, J shed 2 bases, and the junction held 7 bases outside the gene matches. The CDR3 runs to 17 residues.

The J gene is TRBJ2-7, the V gene TRBV29-1; the D gene is possibly TRBD2 (6 bases). Germline loops: CDR1 SQVTM, CDR2 ANQGSEA. Trimming cost V 6 bases and J 6 bases, with 12 bases left between them. The CDR3 is made up of 11 amino acids. For the CDR3, the DNA is TGCAGCGTCCGCCCCGGGGGCGAGCAGTACTTC. This encodes CSVRPGGEQYF.

The chain is built from TRBV7-6 and TRBJ2-1, with D hard to call. Germline CDR1 SGHVS, CDR2 FNYEAQ. This CDR3 has 9 amino acids. Trimming left V 1 base short and J 12 bases short, with 1 base between. The CDR3 region has the DNA TGTGCCAGCAGCTTAGGGCAGTTCTTC. Translating it yields CASSLGQFF.

CDR3 residues: CASSIRTSTDTQYF. CDR3 in DNA: TGTGCCAGCAGTATCCGGACGAGCACAGATACGCAGTATTTT. The chain employs TRBV27 and TRBJ2-3; D is unclear. The germline V gene has CDR1 MNHEY and CDR2 SMNVEV (reference sequence). Trimming removed 5 bases at V and 0 bases at J, with 9 bases between. The CDR3 extends over 14 amino acids.

The CDR3 DNA reads as TGCGCAGGGGCGAACACTGAAGCTTTCTTT. As protein: CAGANTEAFF. This sequence joins TRBV29-1 and TRBJ1-1, with D perhaps matching TRBD1 (6 bases). The CDR3 consists of 10 residues. Germline V gene sequence: CDR1 SQVTM, CDR2 ANQGSEA.

The chain recombines TRBV4-1 with TRBJ2-5, with D uncertain. The germline CDR1 and CDR2 sequences are MGHRA and YSYEKL. The CDR3 runs 15 residues. The V end was cut by 0 bases, the J end by 5 bases, with 13 bases between. The CDR3 spells CASSQDVILGETQYF. The CDR3, as DNA: TGCGCCAGCAGCCAAGATGTCATTCTGGGGGAGACCCAGTACTTC.

V is TRBV29-1 and J is TRBJ2-3, with no clear D. Germline assignment: CDR1 SQVTM and CDR2 ANQGSEA. The V and J ends lost 8 bases and 10 bases respectively, with 7 bases between them. The CDR3 length is 8 residues. The CDR3: CSQDAQYF. The CDR3, as DNA: TGCAGCCAGGATGCGCAGTATTTT.